These 16 T cell receptor beta chains were sequenced from one sample in a study of shared clonotypes between healthy human individuals. Sequenced by immunoSEQ multiplex PCR; TCRdb stores in-frame clones only, minus some. This sample carries around 1.4 million clones, about 98.5% of them seen once, and the ten largest clones take approximately 0.4%. Sample: naive CD4+ T cells sorted from blood. Subset: CD45RA+ positively selected. The receptor source for this set is a man aged 30 to 39 in good health.

The chain links TRBV29-1 to TRBJ1-1; D is perhaps TRBD1 (5 bases). With 4 bases removed from V and 4 bases from J, the gap between germline ends came to 13 bases. There are 13 residues in the CDR3. The germline gives CDR1 SQVTM, CDR2 ANQGSEA. The CDR3 loop reads CSVATGRGTEAFF. The CDR3, as DNA: TGCAGCGTTGCCACGGGGCGAGGCACTGAAGCTTTCTTT.

Only one count was recorded for this clone. This chain connects TRBV28 to TRBJ2-7; 10 bases fit TRBD2. Losses at the gene ends were 7 bases for V and 5 bases for J; bases not matched to a gene: 20. CDR3 length equals 18 residues. CDR1 and CDR2 from the germline V gene are MDHEN and SYDVKM. Here the CDR3 reads CASTPSGRAMLSIDEQYF. The CDR3 DNA reads as TGTGCCAGCACGCCCAGCGGGAGGGCCATGTTGTCAATAGACGAGCAGTACTTC.

CDR3 region: CATSRDRLFGGAGHQPQHF. The DNA for the CDR3 is TGTGCCACCAGCAGAGATCGATTGTTTGGAGGAGCAGGCCATCAGCCCCAGCATTTT. The rearrangement links TRBV15 to TRBJ1-5; D gene ambiguous. Germline CDR1 LNHNV, CDR2 YYDKDF (reference sequence). Deletions cut 0 bases from V and 5 bases from J, with 23 bases between. The CDR3 extends over 19 amino acids.

The chain couples TRBV29-1 to TRBJ2-1, with D perhaps given as TRBD1 or TRBD2 (5 bases each). Germline-derived CDR1 and CDR2 are SQVTM and ANQGSEA. The CDR3 extends over 16 amino acids. V was clipped by 1 base and J by 2 bases, with 15 bases between them. The CDR3, as DNA: TGCAGCGTTGAAGGGGGACCCACCGGGCCCTACAATGAGCAGTTCTTC. It encodes CSVEGGPTGPYNEQFF.

V and J are TRBV29-1 and TRBJ2-3; maybe TRBD2 (5 bases). The germline gives CDR1 SQVTM, CDR2 ANQGSEA. This CDR3 has 14 amino acids. Trimming removed 2 bases from V and 2 bases from J, with 11 bases in between. The CDR3 spells CSVERLALTDTQYF. The CDR3 bases are TGCAGCGTTGAACGGCTAGCCCTCACAGATACGCAGTATTTT.

The rearrangement uses TRBV7-2 and TRBJ1-5, with TRBD1 identical over 10 bases. CDR1 and CDR2 (germline): SGHTA, FQGNSA. The length of the CDR3 is 16 residues. Trimming removed 0 bases from V and 3 bases from J; junction bases left unmatched: 2. The CDR3: CASSLAGTGANQPQHF. In nucleotides, the CDR3 is TGTGCCAGCAGCTTAGCCGGGACAGGGGCCAATCAGCCCCAGCATTTT.

This CDR3 is CASSPTVSGANVLTF. CDR3 in DNA: TGTGCCAGCAGTCCGACAGTTTCTGGGGCCAACGTCCTGACTTTC. The rearrangement uses TRBV6-5 and TRBJ2-6; weak D call: TRBD1 (5 bases). Germline CDR1 MNHEY, CDR2 SVGAGI. The CDR3 has 15 residues. V was pared by 5 bases and J by 1 base, with 9 bases between.

This rearrangement joins TRBV9 to TRBJ2-3, with D possibly called TRBD1 or TRBD2 (6 bases each). CDR1 is SGDLS, CDR2 YYNGEE, per germline. Trimming left V 4 bases short and J 1 base short, with 28 bases between. This CDR3 is 20 amino acids long. In DNA form, the CDR3 reads TGTGCCAGCAGCCCGCCTAAGGGGTCTCGGGGGACACTCGGCACAGATACGCAGTATTTT. Protein sequence: CASSPPKGSRGTLGTDTQYF.

The chain has TRBV2 and TRBJ1-3; D unresolved. Germline CDR1 SNHLY, CDR2 FYNNEI. The CDR3 contains 13 residues. Trimming stripped 2 bases from V and 2 bases from J, with 4 bases between. CDR3 DNA: TGTGCCAGCAGTGAAATGGCTGGAAACACCATATATTTT. The encoded protein is CASSEMAGNTIYF.

The chain has TRBV28 and TRBJ2-1, with 8 bases identical to TRBD2. CDR3 length equals 14 residues. The germline V gene encodes CDR1 MDHEN and CDR2 SYDVKM. After removal of 2 bases from V and 5 bases from J, the junction contained 2 bases not matched to a gene. The CDR3 DNA is TGTGCCAGCAGTTTAAGGACTAGCCACAATGAGCAGTTCTTC. Translation gives CASSLRTSHNEQFF.

The V call is TRBV5-4, the J call TRBJ2-1; 14 bases are a match to TRBD2. Germline V gene data show CDR1 as SGHNT and CDR2 as YYREEE (reference sequence). Trimming cost V 4 bases and J 9 bases; bases outside gene matches: 6. The length of the CDR3 is 15 residues. CDR3 coding DNA: TGTGCCAGCAGCGTCCGGACTAGCGGGAGGAGTGAGCAGTTCTTC. It encodes CASSVRTSGRSEQFF.

The chain combines TRBV30 with TRBJ2-7, with D unresolved. CDR1 is GTSNPN and CDR2 is SVGIG in the germline V gene (reference sequence). The V and J ends lost 7 bases and 3 bases respectively, with 10 bases between them. CDR3 length: 11 amino acids. CDR3 bases: TGTGCCTTTGGCCGGCTCTACGAGCAGTACTTC. Amino acids: CAFGRLYEQYF.

V usage is TRBV2 and J usage is TRBJ1-5, with unresolved D. The V and J ends lost 9 bases and 0 bases respectively, with 9 bases between them. The CDR3 sequence is 13 residues long. CDR1 is SNHLY, CDR2 FYNNEI, per germline. CDR3 amino acids: CASQDYSNQPQHF. The CDR3 nucleotides read TGTGCCAGTCAGGATTATAGCAATCAGCCCCAGCATTTT.

The V call is TRBV11-3, the J call TRBJ2-6, with D tentatively TRBD1 or TRBD2 (5 bases each). The CDR3 totals 18 residues. The V end lost 0 bases, the J end lost 0 bases, and 12 bases lay between the germline ends. Looked up from germline, CDR1 is SGHNT and CDR2 is YENEEA. CDR3 protein: CASSLEAGTHSGANVLTF. Here the CDR3 DNA reads TGTGCCAGCAGCTTAGAGGCAGGGACCCACTCTGGGGCCAACGTCCTGACTTTC.

The rearrangement uses TRBV27 and TRBJ1-2; 8 nucleotides agree with TRBD1. Trimming at V came to 8 bases and at J to 4 bases, leaving 3 bases not matched to a gene. The CDR3 contains 12 residues. Germline values: CDR1 MNHEY, CDR2 SMNVEV (reference sequence). The CDR3 DNA follows: TGTGCCAGCGCTACAGGGGGCTATGGCTACACCTTC. Its translation: CASATGGYGYTF.

The V call is TRBV5-1, the J call TRBJ2-7; 13 nucleotides match TRBD2. The CDR3 has 14 amino acids. Germline CDR1 is SGHRS and CDR2 is YFSETQ. The J segment lost 5 bases and the V segment lost 2 bases, leaving 1 base of the junction unmatched. The CDR3 region is CASSFGLAGDEQYF. In DNA form, the CDR3 reads TGCGCCAGCAGCTTTGGACTAGCGGGAGACGAGCAGTACTTC. The full variable domain, completed using reference TRBV5-1 and TRBJ2-7, is KAGVTQTPRYLIKTRGQQVTLSCSPISGHRSVSWYQQTPGQGLQFLFEYFSETQRNKGNFPGRFSGRQFSNSRSEMNVSTLELGDSALYLCASSFGLAGDEQYFGPGTRLTVT.